This TCR beta chain was identified during a study of T cells in tuberculosis. Findings and caveats of the study: Smaller distances to GMM-specific TCRs suggested their expansion in active tuberculosis.

Clones were sequenced by immunoSEQ multiplex PCR, and TCRdb holds only the in-frame ones, with some missing. The sample holds around 35,000 clones; nearly 95% are singletons and the top ten take roughly 6.4%. On this clone: No antigen is known for it.

The V and J ends lost 4 bases and 5 bases, in that order; junction bases with no gene match: 8. Looked up from germline, CDR1 is SGHRS and CDR2 is YFSETQ. CDR3 length equals 14 residues. Sequenced material: PBMCs. The origin of this receptor is a donor aged 5 to 30 with latent tuberculosis or without tuberculosis infection. J is TRBJ2-7 and V is TRBV5-1, with TRBD2 identical over 8 bases. The CDR3 coding sequence is TGCGCCAGCAGCGCCGGGGGGGACGCGGACGAGCAGTACTTC. Translation: CASSAGGDADEQYF.